This is a list of T cell receptor beta chains from one sample in a study of T cells in Graves' hyperthyroidism and ophthalmopathy. TCRdb fed the multiplex PCR reads into MiXCR, producing one record per CDR3 protein. The sample comprises over 500,000 distinct CDR3 sequences, under 20% of which are singletons, and 17% rests with the top ten. Source material: blood. The receptors here all came from a woman younger than 35 with Graves' ophthalmopathy. The CDR3 runs from the conserved cysteine through the conserved F or W. Each record gives: J gene, clone size, V gene, D gene, CDR3 protein, CDR3 DNA. D genes are given only for firm matches. Clone size is given for some rows only: seen once, a few or many times, or a class if the clone is expanded.

>TRBJ1-1|many|TRBV28|NA
CASSLGGARTEAFF
TGTGCCAGCAGTTTAGGGGGGGCGCGGACTGAAGCTTTCTTT
>TRBJ2-1|many|TRBV25-1|TRBD2
CASSESWGSGRALSSYNEQFF
TGTGCCAGCAGTGAATCATGGGGTAGCGGGAGGGCCTTAAGCTCCTACAATGAGCAGTTCTTC
>TRBJ1-2|many|TRBV2|NA
CASSDVSRNYGYTF
TGTGCCAGCAGTGATGTTAGCAGGAACTATGGCTACACCTTC
>TRBJ2-1|many|TRBV20-1|TRBD2
CSASFPPGGSYNEQFF
TGCAGTGCTAGTTTTCCCCCGGGGGGCTCCTACAATGAGCAGTTCTTC
>TRBJ2-2|few|TRBV7-8|NA
CASSYGVGTGELFF
TGTGCCAGCAGCTACGGAGTTGGCACCGGGGAGCTGTTTTTT
>TRBJ2-7|few|TRBV28|NA
CASSFHGEQYF
TGTGCCAGCAGTTTTCACGGTGAGCAGTACTTC
>TRBJ1-4|few|TRBV13|NA
CASSVSGVGGEKLFF
TGTGCCAGCAGCGTTTCGGGGGTAGGTGGAGAAAAACTGTTTTTT
>TRBJ2-2|NA|TRBV18|NA
CASSPILGGTGELFF
TGTGCCAGCTCCCCGATTCTCGGGGGCACCGGGGAGCTGTTTTTT
>TRBJ2-2|few|TRBV5-6|TRBD1
CASNTQGGTGELFF
TGTGCCAGCAACACACAGGGGGGCACCGGGGAGCTGTTTTTT
>TRBJ2-3|many|TRBV27|NA
CASAAGNTDTQYF
TGTGCCAGCGCGGCGGGGAACACAGATACGCAGTATTTT
>TRBJ1-2|NA|TRBV9|NA
CASSVASGARSYGYTF
TGTGCCAGCAGCGTAGCCTCAGGGGCCCGGAGCTATGGCTACACCTTC
>TRBJ2-5|many|TRBV7-9|NA
CASSPLNGPQETQYF
TGTGCCAGCAGCCCACTCAACGGGCCACAAGAGACCCAGTACTTC
>TRBJ1-6|many|TRBV27|NA
CASRRGYSPLHF
TGTGCCAGCAGAAGAGGGTATTCACCCCTCCACTTT
>TRBJ1-1|many|TRBV5-1|NA
CASAAGMNTEAFF
TGCGCCAGCGCCGCAGGTATGAACACTGAAGCTTTCTTT
>TRBJ2-7|many|TRBV30|NA
CAWSDPGRGRYEQYF
TGTGCCTGGAGTGACCCGGGACGGGGTCGGTACGAGCAGTACTTC
>TRBJ1-2|many|TRBV11-1|NA
CASSSTARYGYTF
TGTGCCAGCAGCTCTACCGCTAGATATGGCTACACCTTC
>TRBJ2-1|many|TRBV2|NA
CASKETSNEQFF
TGTGCCAGCAAGGAAACTAGCAATGAGCAGTTCTTC